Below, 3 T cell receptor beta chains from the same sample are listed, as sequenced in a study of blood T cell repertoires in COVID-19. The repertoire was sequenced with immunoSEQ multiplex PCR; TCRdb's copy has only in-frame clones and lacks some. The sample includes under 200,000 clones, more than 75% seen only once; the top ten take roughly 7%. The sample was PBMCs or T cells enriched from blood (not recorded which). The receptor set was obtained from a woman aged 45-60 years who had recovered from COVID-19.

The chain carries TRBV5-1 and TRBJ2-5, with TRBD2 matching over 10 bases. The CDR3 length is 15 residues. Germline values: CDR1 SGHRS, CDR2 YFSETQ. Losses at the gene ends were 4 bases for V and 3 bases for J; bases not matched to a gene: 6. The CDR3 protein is CASSLTSGIKETQYF. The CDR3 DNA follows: TGCGCCAGCAGCCTCACTAGCGGGATAAAAGAGACCCAGTACTTC. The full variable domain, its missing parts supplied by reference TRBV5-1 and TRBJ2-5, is KAGVTQTPRYLIKTRGQQVTLSCSPISGHRSVSWYQQTPGQGLQFLFEYFSETQRNKGNFPGRFSGRQFSNSRSEMNVSTLELGDSALYLCASSLTSGIKETQYFGPGTRLLVL.

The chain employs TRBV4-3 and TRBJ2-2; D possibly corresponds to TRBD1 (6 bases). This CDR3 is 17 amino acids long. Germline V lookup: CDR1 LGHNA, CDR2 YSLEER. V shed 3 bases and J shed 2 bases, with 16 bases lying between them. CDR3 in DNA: TGCGCCAGCAGCCACCTAGGGGGATCCTTAAACACCGGGGAGCTGTTTTTT. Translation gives CASSHLGGSLNTGELFF.

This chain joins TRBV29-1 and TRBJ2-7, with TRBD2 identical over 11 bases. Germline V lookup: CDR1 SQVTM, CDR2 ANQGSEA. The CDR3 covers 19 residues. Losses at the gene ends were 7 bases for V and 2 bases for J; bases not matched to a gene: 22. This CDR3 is CSGALHRSRLAGPTYEQYF. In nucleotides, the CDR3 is TGCAGCGGTGCACTCCACAGGTCCAGACTAGCGGGGCCAACCTACGAGCAGTACTTC.